This entry describes one T cell receptor beta chain. Its antigen is not identified. Germline CDR1 is SGHTA and CDR2 is FQGNSA. The length of the CDR3 is 15 residues. V lost 3 bases and J 1 base, leaving 10 bases between the germline ends. The sample originates from a study of identifying expanded T cells in peripheral blood. Study results and caveats: Over around two and four weeks, about 16.4 and 19 clones changed, versus more than 1 between replicates.

Produced via immunoSEQ multiplex PCR; TCRdb's table is partial and in-frame only. Of approximately 92,000 clones detected, around 83% appear once; the ten largest clones hold 4% to 5.5%. Sequenced input: blood. The source is a person aged 18-70 years in good health. V gene TRBV7-2 combines with J gene TRBJ2-1; tentatively, D is TRBD1 (5 bases). CDR3 sequence: CASSFTGTSYNEQFF. CDR3 DNA: TGTGCCAGCAGCTTCACAGGTACTTCCTACAATGAGCAGTTCTTC.